This T cell receptor (beta chain) is from a study of T cell responses to AZD1222 COVID-19 vaccine. Regarding the study as a whole: Among AZD1222 vaccinees, only six or seven were seropositive at baseline. Spike-specific TCR breadth rose after two AZD1222 doses, and depth rose as well.

Comments on this clone: What it binds is not known.

Trimming removed 2 bases at V and 8 bases at J, with 12 bases between. Germline CDR1 reads LGHDT; CDR2 reads YNNKEL (reference sequence). The CDR3 totals 14 residues. The repertoire was sequenced with immunoSEQ multiplex PCR; TCRdb's copy has only in-frame clones and lacks some. This table has about 88,000 clones, less than 90% appearing once. V usage is TRBV3-1 (or the pseudogene TRBV3-2) and J usage is TRBJ1-4; perhaps TRBD1 as D (5 bases). Sequenced here: peripheral blood, sampled on day 0 of AZD1222 vaccination. This TCR derives from an adult in good health. As DNA, the CDR3 is TGTGCCAGCAGCCAATTCCAGGGAGGCGAAAAACTGTTTTTT. Translating gives CASSQFQGGEKLFF.